What follows is one T cell receptor (beta chain) and its context. Its antigen is unknown. Base qualities were left out, and no much larger clone turns up one base away. The germline V gene supplies CDR1 MRHNA and CDR2 SNTAGT. Clipping removes 0 bases from V and 4 bases from J, with 3 as the unmatched junction base count. Including cysteine and phenylalanine, the CDR3 has 16 amino acids. Only the CDR3 DNA is retained, 48 bases long and in frame from the first base. The immunoSEQ Assay was used to sequence TCRbeta CDR3 regions. After extraction, genomic DNA underwent amplification by bias-controlled multiplex PCR, followed by high-throughput sequencing. Per the authors' processing: To quantify the absolute abundance of each unique TCRbeta CDR3 region, sequences were collapsed and filtered. T cell fraction was estimated by normalizing TCRbeta template counts to usable DNA, which was measured by amplifying reference genes present in all nucleated cells. Repertoire TCRs were annotated as SARS-CoV-2-specific when V gene, CDR3 amino acid sequence and J gene were exactly matched to a known reactive TCR set. The reference SARS-CoV-2 TCR set was derived from MIRA and filtered for enrichment in COVID-19-positive ImmuneCODE repertoires, a step that removed public or cross-reactive TCRs. Using the MIRA antigens, annotated TCRs were further analysed by specific ORF or by position within an ORF. Breadth was defined as annotated unique rearrangements over total unique productive rearrangements; depth was the summed frequency of those rearrangements. Group comparisons of TCR breadth used two-sided Wilcoxon rank-sum tests. TCRdb obtained this table from immuneACCESS and retained in-frame rearrangements with V and J assigned. These tables miss some clones; where compared with another copy, unresolved V genes account for less than half of the shortfall, and the remainder is unexplained. The V and J calls and the clone size are those of that table, but D and trimming were determined from the DNA. This sample comprises some 370,000 clones, roughly 80% of them detected only once. The ten top clones hold approximately 7% of the sample.

What this sample's treatment or condition label stands for: roughly 18 received Ad26.COV2.S at low or high dose, single or two shots; roughly five received placebo; per-sample allocation not given. Repertoires of vaccine and placebo recipients were sequenced from samples taken on day 63 after the first injection. Cohort 1b enrolled around 23 adults aged 18-55 years at a single site in Boston, USA, between 29 July and 7 August 2020. Ad26.COV2.S was a replication-incompetent adenovirus type 26 vector expressing a prefusion-stabilized SARS-CoV-2 spike protein from the original Wuhan strain. The data stem from a study of Ad26.COV2.S vaccination and SARS-CoV-2 variants listed by TCRdb under 2021. Looking at the study overall: Donors in the vaccine arm were drawn from COV1001, a multicentre, randomized, double-blind, placebo-controlled phase I-IIa trial testing Ad26.COV2.S in healthy adults. Ad26.COV2.S was administered intramuscularly at 5 x 10^10 or 1 x 10^11 viral particles, either as a single shot or as two shots given 56 days apart. The specificity and breadth of SARS-CoV-2-reactive T cell receptors after Ad26.COV2.S vaccination were assessed by TCRbeta repertoire sequencing. The TCR-sequenced set comprised around 30 samples: 19 Ad26.COV2.S vaccine recipients, 5 placebo recipients and 8 SARS-CoV-2 convalescent individuals. Trial participants were randomized into five groups of five: low-dose or high-dose Ad26.COV2.S given once or twice, or placebo on both occasions. Investigators remained blinded to trial group allocation during experiments and outcome assessment.

Study-wide conclusions, independent of this receptor: Vaccine and placebo recipients had comparable non-spike TCR breadth, which fits with the vaccine containing only spike. Compared with placebo recipients, Ad26.COV2.S recipients showed higher spike-specific TCR breadth (P = 0.0014). The authors noted that total T cell responses may have been underestimated by the TCR breadth and depth analyses. The study was not powered for comparison of responses between vaccine doses or regimens. After vaccination, spike-specific CD8+ and CD4+ T cell responses were reported to show substantial breadth.

This receptor was obtained from a person aged 18-60 years who received the Ad26.COV2.S COVID-19 vaccine or a placebo. The sequence joins TRBV6-4 to TRBJ2-1; 10 bases in between match TRBD2. The sample here was peripheral blood, taken in a trial of Ad26.COV2.S vaccine versus placebo. The CDR3 protein sequence reads: CASSDSLLAGYNEQFF. Here is the DNA: TGTGCCAGCAGTGACTCGTTACTAGCGGGGTACAATGAGCAGTTCTTC.